The next 18 T cell receptor beta chains were all read from a single sample in a study of blood T cell repertoires in COVID-19. Produced via immunoSEQ multiplex PCR; TCRdb's table is partial and in-frame only. The repertoire holds under 450,000 clones, with around 89% as singletons. Input material: peripheral blood. These receptors all come from a woman aged 45-60 years with COVID-19, enrolled during active disease.

The chain couples TRBV10-2 to TRBJ1-2, with 7 bases identical to TRBD1. Trimming cost V 3 bases and J 4 bases; bases outside gene matches: 5. The CDR3 is 14 amino acids. The germline CDR1 and CDR2 sequences are WSHSY and SAAADI. For the CDR3, the DNA is TGCGCCAGCAGTGATCAGGGGGACCTCTATGGCTACACCTTC. This encodes CASSDQGDLYGYTF.

The J gene is TRBJ2-5, the V gene TRBV3-1 (or the pseudogene TRBV3-2), with 11 bases identical to TRBD2. CDR3 length: 16 residues. CDR1 and CDR2 from the germline V gene are LGHDT and YNNKEL (reference sequence). The V segment lost 2 bases and the J segment 0 bases; nucleotides outside the gene matches: 2. CDR3 amino acids: CASSQLGLADQETQYF. The DNA of the CDR3 is TGTGCCAGCAGCCAACTGGGACTAGCGGACCAAGAGACCCAGTACTTC.

The chain links TRBV14 to TRBJ1-1; D is unresolved. The V gene's germline CDR1 is SGHDN and CDR2 FVKESK. Trimming cost V 4 bases and J 4 bases, with 13 bases left between them. The CDR3 has 14 residues. CDR3 DNA: TGTGCCAGCAGCCTGACTAAATGGGGCACTGAAGCTTTCTTT. This encodes CASSLTKWGTEAFF. Full variable domain (rest looked up from reference TRBV14 and TRBJ1-1): EAGVTQFPSHSVIEKGQTVTLRCDPISGHDNLYWYRRVMGKEIKFLLHFVKESKQDESGMPNNRFLAERTGGTYSTLKVQPAELEDSGVYFCASSLTKWGTEAFFGQGTRLTVV.

This chain connects TRBV29-1 to TRBJ1-4, with TRBD1 identical over 7 bases. The V gene's germline CDR1 is SQVTM and CDR2 ANQGSEA. This CDR3 is 13 amino acids long. V lost 1 base to trimming and J lost 8 bases; unmatched junction nucleotides: 4. The CDR3 sequence is CSVEGAGGEKLFF. The CDR3 DNA is TGCAGCGTTGAAGGGGCAGGGGGAGAAAAACTGTTTTTT.

The chain has TRBV24-1 and TRBJ2-5; TRBD1 aligns across 9 bases. The CDR3 sequence is 15 residues long. J gave up 4 bases and V 4 bases, and 6 bases lay outside the gene matches. Per the germline V gene, CDR1 is KGHDR and CDR2 is SFDVKD. In DNA, the CDR3 is TGTGCCACCAGTGAGTCACAGGGGGCGAGAGAGACCCAGTACTTC. It codes for CATSESQGARETQYF.

This sequence joins TRBV7-3 and TRBJ1-6; no clear D gene. This CDR3 spans 15 amino acids. Trimming removed 3 bases at V and 8 bases at J, with 14 bases between. From germline, CDR1 is SGHTA and CDR2 FQGTGA. CDR3 DNA sequence: TGTGCCAGCAGCTTTCCGACGGGGTGGGATTCACCCCTCCACTTT. Its protein product is CASSFPTGWDSPLHF.

The CDR3 nucleotides read TGTGCCAGCGGACTAGCGGGAAGGAATGAGCAGTTCTTC. It yields the protein CASGLAGRNEQFF. This chain links TRBV6-4 with TRBJ2-1, with 12 bases identical to TRBD2. V trimming: 8 bases; J trimming: 7 bases; junction bases outside the gene matches: 3. This CDR3 is 13 amino acids long. From germline, CDR1 is MRHNA and CDR2 SNTAGT.

The V call is TRBV4-1, the J call TRBJ2-7; 10 bases map to TRBD2. This CDR3 region has 16 residues. Trimming took 3 bases from V and 5 from J; bases not matched to a gene: 10. Germline CDR1 is MGHRA and CDR2 is YSYEKL. The CDR3 protein is CASSHPASGGGNEQYF. CDR3 sequence (DNA): TGCGCCAGCAGCCATCCCGCTAGCGGGGGCGGGAACGAGCAGTACTTC.

This rearrangement joins TRBV20-1 to TRBJ2-7; D is uncertain. This CDR3 is built from 11 residues. Trimming removed 5 bases at V and 6 bases at J, with 11 bases between. Germline V CDR1 and CDR2: DFQATT, SNEGSKA (reference sequence). CDR3 residues: CSARLRGEQYF. The CDR3 DNA follows: TGCAGTGCTCGGCTGCGCGGCGAGCAGTACTTC.

J is TRBJ2-3 and V is TRBV12-3 or TRBV12-4, with D hard to call. V shed 5 bases and J shed 6 bases, with 9 bases lying between them. This CDR3 is 12 amino acids long. The CDR3 nucleotides read TGTGCCAGCAGTGTCTATGAGGATACGCAGTATTTT. It codes for CASSVYEDTQYF.

The chain recombines TRBV9 with TRBJ1-6; 8 bases match TRBD1. The CDR3 has 15 amino acids. V lost 3 bases and J lost 10; bases outside the gene matches: 9. In germline, CDR1 is SGDLS, CDR2 YYNGEE. The CDR3 loop reads CASSAETGAGSPLHF. The DNA for the CDR3 is TGTGCCAGCAGCGCCGAGACAGGGGCCGGGTCACCCCTCCACTTT.

The chain has TRBV5-4 and TRBJ1-1; the match to TRBD1 covers 10 bases. Germline V gene data show CDR1 as SGHNT and CDR2 as YYREEE (reference sequence). CDR3 length equals 16 residues. With 4 bases clipped from V and 1 base from J, the junction kept 7 bases outside the gene matches. The chain's CDR3 is CASSPGRQGANTEAFF. The CDR3 DNA is TGTGCCAGCAGCCCAGGACGACAGGGGGCGAACACTGAAGCTTTCTTT.

The chain has TRBV19 and TRBJ2-2; D unclear. This CDR3 has 15 residues. Deletions cut 7 bases from V and 0 bases from J, with 12 bases between. Germline loops: CDR1 LNHDA, CDR2 SQIVND (reference sequence). The CDR3 protein is CASKFHYTNTGELFF. The CDR3 region has the DNA TGTGCCAGTAAGTTCCACTATACGAACACCGGGGAGCTGTTTTTT.

This chain connects TRBV7-2 to TRBJ1-5; D not resolved. This CDR3 contains 13 residues. Germline V lookup: CDR1 SGHTA, CDR2 FQGNSA. Trimming took off 0 bases at V and 9 bases at J, with 9 bases between the two ends. In nucleotides, the CDR3 is TGTGCCAGCAGCTTAGCCATCCTAGGGCCCCAGCATTTT. This sequence encodes CASSLAILGPQHF.

This clone was observed a single time. V usage is TRBV4-1 and J usage is TRBJ1-6; perhaps TRBD1 as D (6 bases). The CDR3 spans 16 residues. Germline loops: CDR1 MGHRA, CDR2 YSYEKL. The germline V and J ends were trimmed by 3 bases and 6 bases, with 15 bases remaining between them. In nucleotides, the CDR3 is TGCGCCAGCAGCCAGCCCCGCCGGGGGGCTAATTCACCCCTCCACTTT. It specifies CASSQPRRGANSPLHF.

This sequence joins TRBV29-1 and TRBJ1-1; no firm D call. This CDR3 contains 13 residues. Germline V gene sequence: CDR1 SQVTM, CDR2 ANQGSEA. The V and J ends lost 4 bases and 4 bases respectively, with 13 bases between them. The CDR3 nucleotides are TGCAGCGTTGTACCGCTGGAGTTCACTGAAGCTTTCTTT. This gives the protein CSVVPLEFTEAFF.

The chain couples TRBV27 to TRBJ2-2; D is ambiguous. This CDR3 contains 13 residues. V lost 6 bases to trimming and J lost 5 bases, with 10 bases between them. CDR1 is MNHEY and CDR2 is SMNVEV in the germline V gene (reference sequence). As DNA, the CDR3 is TGTGCCAGCAGCCGAGGTTTGACCGGGGAGCTGTTTTTT. This sequence encodes CASSRGLTGELFF.

The CDR3, as DNA: TGCAGCGTCGCCCCAGGGAACACTGAAGCTTTCTTT. Amino acid sequence: CSVAPGNTEAFF. The chain carries TRBV29-1 and TRBJ1-1; no clear D. V shed 6 bases and J shed 1 base, with 9 bases lying between them. The CDR3 is 12 residues long. Per germline, CDR1 SQVTM and CDR2 ANQGSEA.